This T cell receptor beta chain appears in the sequencing data of a study of graft-versus-host responses after intestinal transplantation. Whole-study context: Recipients were all induced with anti-thymocyte globulin, then given tacrolimus and steroids for 3 to 4 years. Study results and caveats: The marrow of recipients harbored GvH clones, and ileum or blood showed some of them first.

The V gene lost 3 bases and the J gene lost 0 bases, with 11 bases spanning the gap. The CDR3 spans 15 residues. The V gene's germline CDR1 is WNHNN and CDR2 SYGVQD (reference sequence). Turning to this clone: Its antigen is unknown.

Data came from immunoSEQ multiplex PCR; TCRdb stores just in-frame clones and leaves some out. The sample lists approximately 90,000 clones, roughly 90% seen once, with roughly 0.3% in the top ten. The clonotype was recovered from a human donor who was the organ donor for an intestinal transplant. V gene TRBV10-1 combines with J gene TRBJ2-5, with a tentative D call TRBD2 (7 bases). The material sequenced was unstimulated CD4+ T cells sorted from spleen or lymph node cells, taken before transplant. The chain's CDR3 is CASSEGGGDQETQYF. The CDR3 region has the DNA TGCGCCAGCAGTGAAGGGGGAGGGGACCAAGAGACCCAGTACTTC.